Shown below are 13 T cell receptor beta chains from a single sample sequenced in a study of cytomegalovirus exposure and HLA in healthy donors. PCR primers comprised 60 Vbeta and 13 Jbeta primers. Clones were read by immunoSEQ multiplex PCR, and TCRdb kept only the in-frame ones, dropping some. The table records 170,000 or so clones, roughly three quarters of them present only once. Sequenced sample: PBMCs. The source is a woman in her fifties or sixties in good health and CMV-seropositive.

The chain couples TRBV30 to TRBJ2-4; the D gene is possibly TRBD1 (6 bases). The V gene's germline CDR1 is GTSNPN and CDR2 SVGIG (reference sequence). Trimming took off 0 bases at V and 3 bases at J, with 9 bases between the two ends. The length of the CDR3 is 14 residues. The CDR3 DNA follows: TGTGCCTGGAGTGTACAAGGGGGCAAAAACATTCAGTACTTC. This translates into CAWSVQGGKNIQYF. Supplemented by reference TRBV30 and TRBJ2-4, the full variable domain reads SQTIHQWPATLVQPVGSPLSLECTVEGTSNPNLYWYRQAAGRGLQLLFYSVGIGQISSEVPQNLSASRPQDRQFILSSKKLLLSDSGFYLCAWSVQGGKNIQYFGAGTRLSVL.

This chain links TRBV2 with TRBJ2-7, with TRBD2 as a possible D gene (6 bases). V gave up 8 bases and J gave up 9 bases, with 14 bases separating them. Germline V gene lookup returns CDR1 SNHLY and CDR2 FYNNEI. The CDR3 totals 11 residues. The CDR3 protein is CASRAGTGQYF. CDR3 sequence (DNA): TGTGCCAGCCGGGCGGGGACCGGGCAGTACTTC.

This sequence joins TRBV18 and TRBJ2-2; D is possibly TRBD1 (5 bases). CDR1 KGHSH and CDR2 LQKENI come from the germline V gene. V lost 5 bases and J 1 base, leaving 14 bases between the germline ends. The CDR3 consists of 16 residues. As DNA, the CDR3 is TGTGCCAGCTCAAAAATTGCAACAGGGAACACCGGGGAGCTGTTTTTT. It translates to CASSKIATGNTGELFF.

The genes are TRBV19 and TRBJ1-1; no firm D call. This CDR3 region has 12 residues. Germline V gene lookup returns CDR1 LNHDA and CDR2 SQIVND (reference sequence). Trimming shortened V by 3 bases and J by 8 bases, and 10 bases separated the two germline ends. In DNA form, the CDR3 reads TGTGCCAGTAGTATGGAAGGAGAGGAAGCTTTCTTT. It encodes CASSMEGEEAFF.

This clone was detected only a few times. This rearrangement joins TRBV2 to TRBJ1-2; TRBD1 agrees at 7 bases. Germline V gives CDR1 SNHLY, CDR2 FYNNEI. The CDR3 covers 12 residues. The V gene end was trimmed by 6 bases and the J gene end by 4 bases; junction bases not matched to a gene: 2. CDR3 loop: CASRGQTYGYTF. The CDR3 DNA reads TGTGCCAGCAGGGGACAGACCTATGGCTACACCTTC.

The chain is built from TRBV10-3 and TRBJ1-1, with a possible D match to TRBD1 (6 bases). Germline CDR1 reads ENHRY; CDR2 reads SYGVKD. CDR3 length: 15 residues. V lost 2 bases, J lost 5 bases, and 15 bases lay in between. The CDR3 reads CAISEGQGSWTEAFF. As DNA, the CDR3 is TGTGCCATCAGTGAGGGTCAGGGGAGTTGGACTGAAGCTTTCTTT.

The chain links TRBV28 to TRBJ2-7, with TRBD2 as a possible D gene (5 bases). Trimming shortened V by 6 bases and J by 3 bases, and 18 bases separated the two germline ends. Germline CDR1 MDHEN, CDR2 SYDVKM. This CDR3 region has 15 residues. CDR3 protein: CASRESLEPHYEQYF. In DNA, the CDR3 is TGTGCCAGCAGAGAATCACTAGAGCCCCACTACGAGCAGTACTTC.

The chain couples TRBV28 to TRBJ2-7; TRBD2 matches 9 bases. The CDR3 is made up of 13 amino acids. Trimming took 8 bases from V and 4 from J; bases not matched to a gene: 6. Per germline, CDR1 MDHEN and CDR2 SYDVKM. The CDR3 nucleotides read TGTGCCAGCGGATCTAGCGGGGAGTACGAGCAGTACTTC. The encoded protein is CASGSSGEYEQYF.

V usage is TRBV7-8 and J usage is TRBJ2-5; 8 bases are a match to TRBD2. V trimming: 1 base; J trimming: 5 bases; junction bases outside the gene matches: 9. This CDR3 is 16 amino acids long. Germline V gene lookup returns CDR1 SGHVS and CDR2 FQNEAQ. For the CDR3, the DNA is TGTGCCAGCAGCTTAGGTCCAGCGGGAGAGGGGGAGACCCAGTACTTC. It specifies CASSLGPAGEGETQYF.

J is TRBJ2-1 and V is TRBV5-6, with unresolved D. CDR3 length equals 12 residues. Per germline, CDR1 SGHDT and CDR2 YYEEEE. V lost 4 bases to trimming and J lost 3 bases, with 5 bases between them. This CDR3 reads CASSGSYNEQFF. CDR3 in DNA: TGTGCCAGCAGCGGCAGCTACAATGAGCAGTTCTTC.

Only a few counts were recorded for this clone. J is TRBJ2-3 and V is TRBV7-9, with a tentative D call TRBD2 (5 bases). The CDR3 consists of 15 residues. V was trimmed by 7 bases and J by 3 bases, leaving 17 bases between them. From germline, CDR1 is SEHNR and CDR2 FQNEAQ (reference sequence). As DNA, the CDR3 is TGTGCCAGCAACCTGGGCGGCGGGCCTACAGATACGCAGTATTTT. It codes for CASNLGGGPTDTQYF. Filled out from reference TRBV7-9 and TRBJ2-3, the complete variable domain reads DTGVSQNPRHKITKRGQNVTFRCDPISEHNRLYWYRQTLGQGPEFLTYFQNEAQLEKSRLLSDRFSAERPKGSFSTLEIQRTEQGDSAMYLCASNLGGGPTDTQYFGPGTRLTVL.

The chain links TRBV7-8 to TRBJ1-4; D may be TRBD1 (6 bases). The V and J ends lost 1 base and 3 bases respectively, with 9 bases between them. CDR3 size: 15 residues. Germline CDR1 is SGHVS and CDR2 is FQNEAQ. CDR3 residues: CASSLVGGPNEKLFF. The CDR3 bases are TGTGCCAGCAGCTTAGTAGGGGGACCTAATGAAAAACTGTTTTTT.

This chain uses TRBV30 with TRBJ1-6; D gene uncertain. V was clipped by 0 bases and J by 0 bases, with 9 bases between them. The germline V gene has CDR1 GTSNPN and CDR2 SVGIG (reference sequence). CDR3 length equals 16 residues. CDR3 sequence (DNA): TGTGCCTGGAGTGTACCCGGTTACTCCTATAATTCACCCCTCCACTTT. Its translation is CAWSVPGYSYNSPLHF.